The next 5 T cell receptor beta chains were all read from a single sample in a study of human T cells and chemical hapten exposure. Time point here: patch test 3, about 24 weeks after DPC sensitization. This sample's treatment: therapeutic diphenylcyclopropenone sensitization with weekly scalp DPC. TCRdb ran MiXCR on the RACE reads and lists one entry per CDR3 protein. Here the sample spans fewer than 100,000 distinct CDR3 sequences, roughly a tenth being singletons. This sample comprised whole blood, obtained in connection with sensitization to the hapten diphenylcyclopropenone (DPC). The origin of the receptors is a woman aged 25-40 years with alopecia areata. Some clones in this sample may be carry-over from other donors' samples.

J is TRBJ1-4 and V is TRBV27, with TRBD1 identical over 7 bases. In germline, CDR1 is MNHEY, CDR2 SMNVEV (reference sequence). Unmatched junction bases numbered 11, after V lost 0 bases and J lost 10 bases. The CDR3 runs 16 residues. CDR3 loop: CASSLSGGQVFGKLFF. DNA for the CDR3: TGTGCCAGCAGTTTATCAGGAGGACAGGTCTTCGGAAAACTGTTTTTT.

This clonotype was seen a handful of times. The chain employs TRBV12-3 or TRBV12-4 and TRBJ2-7, with D hard to call. The CDR3 is 14 residues long. V was shortened by 5 bases and J by 2 bases, with 13 bases between the two germline ends. The CDR3 DNA reads as TGTGCCAGCAGTCGAACGACTGGAGCCTACGAGCAGTACTTC. Amino acid sequence: CASSRTTGAYEQYF.

Ten or more counts support this clonotype. V and J are TRBV29-1 and TRBJ1-2; 11 nucleotides line up with TRBD1. This CDR3 contains 15 residues. Unmatched junction bases numbered 3, after V lost 0 bases and J lost 3 bases. Germline V gives CDR1 SQVTM, CDR2 ANQGSEA. CDR3 coding DNA: TGCAGCGTTGAAGATGGGGACAGGGGGGACTATGGCTACACCTTC. Translating gives CSVEDGDRGDYGYTF.

This clonotype was seen at least ten times. The rearrangement links TRBV6-6 to TRBJ1-5; unclear D gene. Germline V gene data show CDR1 as MNHNY and CDR2 as SVGAGI (reference sequence). V lost 5 bases, J lost 4 bases, and 9 bases lay in between. The CDR3 spans 13 residues. The CDR3 bases are TGTGCCAGCAGTCCCGGACGGAATCAGCCCCAGCATTTT. Translating gives CASSPGRNQPQHF.

This clonotype was found many times. This sequence joins TRBV7-2 and TRBJ1-5; D unclear. Trimming cost V 5 bases and J 4 bases, with 12 bases left between them. The CDR3 loop spans 14 amino acids. Germline V gene sequence: CDR1 SGHTA, CDR2 FQGNSA. CDR3 residues: CASSPQRRNQPQHF. The CDR3 DNA reads as TGTGCCAGCAGCCCCCAGCGGCGGAATCAGCCCCAGCATTTT.